This T cell receptor beta chain originates from a study of blood T cells in healthy people across ages (dated by TCRdb to about 2015). Regarding the study in general: In model experiments, template switching captured roughly one uniquely barcoded TCR beta cDNA molecule for every two T cells. To avoid experimental bias, donors of different ages were spread randomly across the sequencing lanes. Age-related changes in TCR beta repertoire diversity were measured in the study by deep sequencing normalized with unique cDNA molecular identifiers. The donors were divided into four age groups: young (average around 16 years), middle-aged (over 35), aged (about 61) and long-lived (approximately 74). For two donors (one aged 18 to 29 and one aged 80 or older), the study analyzed two additional independent replicas of 1 million unique cDNA reads from the same blood draw. Results the study describes overall, beyond this receptor: Donor CMV infection status was unknown, potentially confounding age-related changes in expanded clonotypes. Compared with the aged group, the long-lived group had more naive CD4+ T cells, fewer expanded clones and increased TCR diversity, a pattern suggesting age selection. Observed TCR beta diversity per million T cells fell roughly linearly with age, and a significant reduction was already apparent by age around 39. The percentage of naive T cells measured by flow cytometry correlated strongly with observed TCR beta diversity. Conclusive comparison of naive and antigen-experienced compartments was prevented by the profiling of bulk unsorted PBMCs. Estimates of total diversity based on one million sequenced T cells were regarded as lower bounds and as underestimates.

The library was prepared using 5' RACE. Data came from an Illumina HiSeq 2500. A second 7 to 11 cycle PCR used a sample-barcoded 5' primer and a J-beta primer mix. A template-switch 5' adaptor carrying 12 random nucleotides introduced a unique molecular identifier onto each TCR beta cDNA molecule. Each sample yielded at least 2.5 million CDR3-containing paired-end reads. First-strand cDNA was synthesized from all RNA with the Mint cDNA synthesis kit, primed by a TRBC-specific oligonucleotide. All cDNA was treated with uracil-DNA glycosylase and then went through a first 18-cycle PCR with the universal primers M1SS and BC2_uni_R. On the authors' methods: For normalization, 1 million high-quality reads were randomly selected from each sample, with every read carrying a distinct molecular identifier. Instead of being binned into consensus sequences, reads that shared molecular identifiers were thrown out. MiTCR, with a Q25 quality threshold and the strictest error-elimination algorithm, was used for CDR3 identification, clonotype clustering and error correction. Lower-bound total TCR beta diversity was estimated with a nonparametric unseen species model using Euler transformation. TCRdb trimmed public reads at Q25 via fastp, called clones via MiXCR and kept in-frame beta chains. CDR3 protein sequences are deduplicated, and each keeps its most common genes and DNA. The V and J calls, along with clone size, are taken from TCRdb and not from the paper's own processing. This sample holds around 800,000 distinct CDR3 sequences; about 45% were observed only once. The ten largest make up 15% to 20% of the sample.

The donors were some 39 Caucasian individuals from Russia, aged roughly 6 to 100 years, who were systemically healthy. Each donor gave about 10 milliliters of peripheral blood, drawn into EDTA-treated Vacutainer tubes. PBMCs were isolated by Ficoll-Paque density-gradient centrifugation, with at least 6 million obtained per sample. Total RNA was extracted from PBMCs with Trizol reagent, with at least 5.5 micrograms obtained per sample. For every donor, flow cytometry on a PBMC aliquot measured the percentage of naive CD45RAhigh/CD27high T cells. Relative to germline, V is missing 6 bases and J is missing 8 bases, with 9 bases of the junction outside any gene match. Via the germline V gene, CDR1 is MDHEN and CDR2 SYDVKM. The CDR3 sequence holds 15 residues, the cysteine and phenylalanine included. The CDR3 DNA has 45 bases and is translated from base 1. About this clonotype itself: Its binding antigen is unknown. No quality values exist for individual bases; no much larger clone is one base distant.

The chain is made from TRBV28 and TRBJ2-3; the central 12 bases match TRBD2. Sequenced input: blood. The clonotype comes from a man older than 75 in good health. The sequence in DNA is TGTGCCAGCAGACTAGCGGGAGGCGGGGGAGGTACGCAGTATTTT. This sequence encodes CASRLAGGGGGTQYF.